A selection of T cell receptor beta chains follows, all from one sample in a study of T cells after yellow fever vaccination. TCRdb redid the calling of the 5' RACE reads with MiXCR, one entry per CDR3 protein. Here the sample spans 610,000 or so distinct CDR3 sequences, approximately 13% being singletons. Source: PBMCs, taken on the day of the yellow fever booster vaccination. These receptors were collected from a man between 25 and 39 years old who received the YFV17D yellow fever vaccine. The CDR3 runs from the conserved cysteine through the conserved F or W. The D gene is left open where the match is weak. For some rows the clone size is stated as once, few or many, or as a class when expanded; others skip it.

J gene	V gene	D gene	clone size	CDR3 protein	CDR3 DNA
TRBJ1-2	TRBV4-3	NA	NA	CASSQRGPGGYTF	TGCGCCAGCAGCCAACGGGGCCCGGGAGGCTACACCTTC
TRBJ2-3	TRBV3-1	TRBD2	NA	CASSQGEGTPYF	TGTGCCAGCAGCCAAGGGGAGGGGACCCCGTATTTT
TRBJ2-3	TRBV30	NA	NA	CAWSVRPPFPQYF	TGTGCCTGGAGTGTGCGGCCTCCATTCCCGCAGTATTTT
TRBJ1-2	TRBV18	NA	few	CASSITGGVYGYTF	TGTGCCAGCTCAATAACGGGGGGCGTCTATGGCTACACCTTC
TRBJ2-5	TRBV10-3	NA	NA	CATSRGREETQYF	TGTGCCACCTCTCGGGGACGCGAAGAGACCCAGTACTTC
TRBJ1-5	TRBV23-1	TRBD1	NA	CASGSRDRQPYSNQPQHF	TGCGCCAGTGGATCCCGGGACAGGCAACCTTATAGCAATCAGCCCCAGCATTTT
TRBJ1-1	TRBV6-1	NA	NA	CASSLDALFPTEAFF	TGTGCCAGCAGCCTCGATGCCTTATTTCCCACTGAAGCTTTCTTT
TRBJ2-5	TRBV20-1	NA	few	CSAKRQGDGSKETQYF	TGCAGTGCTAAGCGACAGGGTGACGGGAGCAAAGAGACCCAGTACTTC
TRBJ2-3	TRBV5-1	NA	many	CASSFGGKADTQYF	TGCGCCAGCAGCTTCGGGGGTAAGGCAGATACGCAGTATTTT
TRBJ2-1	TRBV6-5	NA	few	CASSYGGVDTKFF	TGTGCCAGCAGTTACGGGGGCGTGGACACAAAGTTCTTC
TRBJ2-3	TRBV7-3	TRBD2	few	CASSLRLAGAADTQYF	TGTGCCAGCAGCTTAAGGCTAGCGGGAGCGGCAGATACGCAGTATTTT
TRBJ1-5	TRBV20-1	NA	few	CSASRGTGNQPQHF	TGCAGTGCTAGTAGAGGAACGGGCAATCAGCCCCAGCATTTT
TRBJ2-7	TRBV7-2	NA	few	CASSLSWRDYEQYF	TGTGCCAGCAGCTTAAGTTGGCGCGACTACGAGCAGTACTTC
TRBJ2-1	TRBV27	NA	NA	CASSPQPRTVGEQFF	TGTGCCAGCAGTCCTCAGCCCCGGACAGTTGGTGAGCAGTTCTTC
TRBJ2-1	TRBV12-3/TRBV12-4	TRBD2	few	CASSLGIAGASYNEQFF	TGTGCCAGCAGTTTAGGTATAGCGGGAGCCTCCTACAATGAGCAGTTCTTC
TRBJ2-3	TRBV15	TRBD2	NA	CATSCQLPGLAGTDTQYF	TGTGCCACCAGCTGTCAATTACCGGGACTAGCGGGCACAGATACGCAGTATTTT
TRBJ2-7	TRBV12-3/TRBV12-4	TRBD1	NA	CASSFSTLSTGGLTEQYF	TGTGCCAGCAGTTTCTCTACCTTGTCGACAGGGGGATTGACCGAGCAGTACTTC
TRBJ2-2	TRBV7-3	NA	few	CASSLTTGLVGGELFF	TGTGCCAGCAGCTTAACGACGGGGCTAGTCGGAGGGGAGCTGTTTTTT
TRBJ1-2	TRBV5-4	TRBD1	NA	CASRQGGLSHGYTF	TGTGCCAGCCGACAGGGTGGACTCTCACATGGCTACACCTTC
TRBJ2-1	TRBV7-2	NA	NA	CASSLNGQGPYNEQFF	TGTGCCAGCAGCTTAAATGGGCAGGGGCCCTACAATGAGCAGTTCTTC
TRBJ2-1	TRBV20-1	NA	NA	CSASSLEGYNEQFF	TGCAGTGCTAGTTCGCTAGAGGGGTACAATGAGCAGTTCTTC
TRBJ2-2	TRBV5-1	NA	few	CASSPLATVTGELFF	TGCGCCAGCAGCCCCCTTGCGACAGTCACCGGGGAGCTGTTTTTT
TRBJ2-1	TRBV11-1	NA	NA	CASSLVWGRNEQFF	TGTGCCAGCAGCTTAGTCTGGGGTCGCAATGAGCAGTTCTTC